This T cell receptor (beta chain) was observed in a study of cytomegalovirus exposure and HLA in healthy donors (dated by TCRdb to about 2017). Turning to the overall study: In an earlier analysis of several hundred of the donors, 250 to 350 Gb of sequence data and 90 million to 130 million unique TCR beta sequences from 150 million to 200 million T cells were reported. About 300 gigabases of sequencing data and 78 million or so unique TCR sequences were included in an early release covering roughly 600 HLA-typed donors. Among the approximately 400 genotyped donors, approximately 77% belonged to the genetic ancestry cluster associated with self-reported Caucasian donors. The aim of the study was to test whether cataloging public T cell receptors could identify signatures of past pathogen exposure. The study profiled the T cell repertoires of 500 to 800 subjects by immunosequencing and related them to cytomegalovirus serostatus. Along with the approximately 650-subject first cohort, a separate validation cohort of around 120 different subjects was used. High-throughput TCR immunosequencing, statistical association of individual TCRs with disease status, and machine learning were combined to predict cytomegalovirus infection status. A later analysis re-analyzed previously published TCR beta repertoires from 660 or so donors and added high-resolution HLA genotyping to study TCR occurrence patterns. In the later analysis, no new phenotypic data were used to find candidate immune exposures; instead, reliance was placed on TCR beta sequences and their occurrence across donors. In an earlier analysis of roughly 540 of the donors, high-throughput TCR beta sequencing was used to judge whether each TCR beta V gene segment behaved as functional or pseudogenic. Alongside the repertoire data, information on donor age, sex, ethnicity and CMV serostatus was compiled. In a later genetic analysis, genome-wide SNP genotypes for about 55% of the roughly 700 donors were used, and that subset was treated as a discovery cohort. All discovery cohort repertoires had been generated on a single sequencing platform. Class I and class II HLA loci were covered by the typing at four-digit resolution. Typing coverage differed by locus: A, B, C, DRB1 and DQB1 were typed in about 629-630 donors, DQA1 in 500 to 550, DPA1 in around 610, and DPB1 in around 490. Because of strong linkage in the cohort, roughly five DR-DQ haplotypes were treated as single units for association and clustering. On average, around 230,000 unique TCR beta nucleotide sequences were sequenced per donor among more than 350 genotyped donors of the cohort, with 15% to 20% of those sequences being non-productive.

Results and caveats for the whole study, not just this receptor: The classifier was reported to diagnose cytomegalovirus status with high specificity and sensitivity in both the original cohort and the validation cohort. An earlier analysis of approximately 540 of the donors showed that most TCR beta V segments appeared in productive rearrangements either about 87% or about 30% of the time, which broadly matched IMGT annotations. Linkage disequilibrium might explain the correlated functional status among segregating V segments, but an unknown experimental factor could not be ruled out. Immune exposure information for the cohort was limited to CMV serostatus. A few of the identified cytomegalovirus-associated TCR beta chains were confirmed in vitro to be specific for cytomegalovirus antigens. Because some donors lacked HLA typing at each locus, the association tests relied only on the typed subset. In a later analysis, TCR association rates were found to vary across HLA loci, with the most associated TCRs seen for DRB1 alleles and the fewest for HLA-C alleles. Compared with equally common non-associated chains, HLA-associated TCR beta chains in a later analysis were more clonally expanded and had lower generation probabilities. In a later genetic analysis, fewer N-insertions in productive TCRs were reported among donors in an Asian-associated ancestry cluster than the approximately 710-donor mean. In a later analysis, most CMV-associated TCR beta chains were found to appear HLA-restricted, with HLA associations seemingly driven largely by CMV exposure. The authors suggested that the approach could potentially be extended to other disease states and immunological phenotypes. In a later analysis, 16,951 TCR beta sequences were associated with specific HLA alleles at a false discovery rate of 0.05. The study listed 164 TCR beta chains as associated with cytomegalovirus. A later genetic analysis associated a missense DCLRE1C variant with V-gene and J-gene trimming of TCR beta chains, and an independent cohort replicated the association. Several of the top co-occurrence clusters appeared to be linked to parvovirus B19, influenza, CMV and Epstein-Barr virus, according to a later analysis. Some IMGT-functional V segments, including TRBV6-2 and TRBV6-3, could not be told apart with the 87-base-pair reads, so those segments were excluded. A further reported finding was that TCR beta sequences accurately predicted the HLA-A and HLA-B alleles for most subjects in the first cohort. A group of highly shared sequence variants was considered likely to be a technical artifact of the sequencing pipeline. When HLA alleles, especially DR and DQ, strongly co-occurred, TCR associations were difficult to assign to individual alleles. The presence/absence analyses assumed that sequencing depth was roughly uniform across donors, and that assumption may not be true. In this cohort, only TCR beta chains were sequenced, and detectable features were limited by the absence of alpha or paired-chain data. Because counts were too low, about 18 rarely observed V segments, including chromosome 9 orphons, were excluded from the earlier analysis of fewer than 650 of the donors. While some public TCRs were present in many individuals, most TCR sequences turned up only very rarely across donors.

The CDR3 sequence holds 13 residues, the cysteine and phenylalanine included. Only the CDR3 portion is preserved as DNA: 39 bases, with reading frame beginning at the first base. CDR1 and CDR2 are drawn from the germline V gene: SGHTA, FQGTGA. The V and J ends are trimmed by 3 bases and 4 bases, leaving 9 bases between them. The cohort consisted of fewer than 700 healthy bone marrow donors. All cohort members were sampled while nominally healthy, although unrecorded immune exposures were likely present. The donor was CMV seronegative and was included in the group of a few hundred seronegative cohort members. A peripheral blood sample was provided by each donor, and peripheral blood mononuclear cells were used for TCR beta sequencing. The Qiagen DNeasy Blood Extraction Kit was used to extract genomic DNA from the blood cell samples. Library preparation was by the immunoSEQ multiplex PCR assay. For the multiplex PCR, a mixture combining 60 forward primers for TCR Vbeta segments and 13 reverse primers for TCR Jbeta segments was used. Amplification of the CDR3 region of rearranged TCR beta genes was performed with a multiplex PCR assay on genomic DNA. Amplified TCR beta libraries were sequenced as 87-base-pair reads on the Illumina HiSeq System. As for the original processing: A later analysis tallied roughly 76 million unique TCR beta chains across the 700 or so repertoires, and around 12 million of those chains were shared by two or more donors. To remove PCR and sequencing errors, raw reads were error-corrected and collapsed into unique sequences using a nearest-neighbor algorithm that merged closely related sequences. CDR3 sequences were aligned to IMGT reference sequences to assign V, D and J gene segments. Each retained sequence needed at least a six-nucleotide match to both a V gene segment and a J gene segment. A rearrangement counted as productive if the CDR3 had no stop codons and remained in frame with V and J, and every other rearrangement counted as non-productive. CDR3 was defined according to IMGT convention as the region running from the second conserved V-encoded cysteine to the conserved J-encoded phenylalanine. In an earlier analysis of 500 to 650 of the donors, sequences lacking an unambiguous match to a single V gene segment were excluded. An earlier analysis of roughly 590 of the donors called V segments functional above 56.7% productive rearrangements and segregating when the between-donor standard deviation exceeded 5%. A statistical classification framework was built for diagnosing cytomegalovirus status from the catalog of TCR beta chain sequences. V and J gene assignment, in a later analysis, came from comparing TCR nucleotide sequences with IMGT/GENE-DB human TR gene sequences. In a later analysis, CDR3 sequences and most-parsimonious VDJ recombination scenarios were assigned using the TCRdist pipeline. A later analysis defined each TCR beta chain by its CDR3 amino acid sequence plus V-gene family, and excluded reads lacking a unique V-gene family. A later analysis removed 592 highly shared, low-generation-probability nucleotide sequences to deal with suspected cross-contamination and a sequencing artifact. In a later analysis, a clonal expansion index for each public chain was calculated from normalized within-repertoire ranks of inferred template counts. In a later analysis, generation probabilities were computed with a VDJ recombination model fitted to out-of-frame rearrangements, and the resulting probabilities were checked against IGoR. In a later analysis, TCR-TCR, TCR-HLA and TCR-CMV co-occurrence was scored with hypergeometric tests, and a repertoire-size bias correction was applied to TCR pairs. In a later analysis, false discovery rates were estimated by permuting HLA or CMV assignments 20 times. A later analysis grouped co-occurring TCRs with DBSCAN, adding TCRdist sequence similarity when clustering within HLA-allele-positive subsets. Co-occurrence clustering excluded repertoires with fewer than 30,000 or more than 120,000 public chains, plus five with anomalous nucleotide sharing. In its TCRdb copy, this immuneACCESS table keeps in-frame sequences only and misses some clones. Where compared with another copy, unresolved V genes explain less than half of these, and the others have no known cause. Clonal size and the V and J genes are those of that table, whereas D and trimming came from the DNA. Across this sample there are approximately 220,000 clones, with about three quarters seen only once. The ten most abundant clones make up 1.5% to 2% of the sample.

For this clone: There is no known antigen for this receptor. Within one base of it there is no much larger clone, and no base qualities were kept.

Sequenced sample: PBMCs. The TCR was taken from a male donor in good health and CMV-seronegative. This chain is built from TRBV7-3 and TRBJ2-5; the D gene is perhaps TRBD2, on 6 matching bases. The CDR3 region reads CASSFFSGETQYF. The nucleotide sequence is given as TGTGCCAGCAGCTTCTTTAGCGGAGAGACCCAGTACTTC. The CDR3, completed at both ends by the reference TRBV7-3 and TRBJ2-5 genes, gives the full variable domain GAGVSQTPSNKVTEKGKYVELRCDPISGHTALYWYRQSLGQGPEFLIYFQGTGAADDSGLPNDRFFAVRPEGSVSTLKIQRTERGDSAVYLCASSFFSGETQYFGPGTRLLVL.